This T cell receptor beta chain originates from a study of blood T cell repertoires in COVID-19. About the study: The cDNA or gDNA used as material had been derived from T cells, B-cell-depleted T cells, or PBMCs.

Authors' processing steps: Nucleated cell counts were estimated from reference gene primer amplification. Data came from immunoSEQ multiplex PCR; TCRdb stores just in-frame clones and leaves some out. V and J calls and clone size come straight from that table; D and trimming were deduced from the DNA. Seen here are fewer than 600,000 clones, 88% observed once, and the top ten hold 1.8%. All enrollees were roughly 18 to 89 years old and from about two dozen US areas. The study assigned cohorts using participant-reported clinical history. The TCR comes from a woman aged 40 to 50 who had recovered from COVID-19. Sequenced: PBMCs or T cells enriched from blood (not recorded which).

Here the CDR3 reads CSVLDREKYEQYF. The CDR3 DNA reads as TGCAGCGTCTTGGACAGGGAGAAATACGAGCAGTACTTC. The chain couples TRBV29-1 to TRBJ2-7; 8 positions agree with TRBD1. The junction had 8 bases not matched to a gene; V was cut back by 6 bases and J by 4 bases. Per the germline V gene, CDR1 is SQVTM and CDR2 is ANQGSEA. The CDR3 covers 13 residues.